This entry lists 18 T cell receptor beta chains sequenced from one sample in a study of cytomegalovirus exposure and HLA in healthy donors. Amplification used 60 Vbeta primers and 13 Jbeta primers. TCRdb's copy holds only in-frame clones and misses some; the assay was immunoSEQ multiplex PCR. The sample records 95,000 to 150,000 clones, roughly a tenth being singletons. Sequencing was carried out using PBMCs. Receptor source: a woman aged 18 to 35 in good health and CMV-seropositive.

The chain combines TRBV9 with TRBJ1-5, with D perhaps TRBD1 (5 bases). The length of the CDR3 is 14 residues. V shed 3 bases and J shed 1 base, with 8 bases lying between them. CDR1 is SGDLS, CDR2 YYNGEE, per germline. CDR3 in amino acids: CASSEEGSNQPQHF. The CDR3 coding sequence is TGTGCCAGCAGCGAGGAGGGGAGCAATCAGCCCCAGCATTTT. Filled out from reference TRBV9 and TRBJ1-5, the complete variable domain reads DSGVTQTPKHLITATGQRVTLRCSPRSGDLSVYWYQQSLDQGLQFLIQYYNGEERAKGNILERFSAQQFPDLHSELNLSSLELGDSALYFCASSEEGSNQPQHFGDGTRLSIL.

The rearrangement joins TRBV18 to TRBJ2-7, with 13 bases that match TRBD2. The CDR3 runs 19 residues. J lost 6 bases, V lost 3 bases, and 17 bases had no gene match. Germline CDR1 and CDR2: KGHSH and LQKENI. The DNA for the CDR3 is TGTGCCAGCTCACCTACATATATAGTTCGACTAGCGGGAGGTTTCGAGCAGTACTTC. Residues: CASSPTYIVRLAGGFEQYF.

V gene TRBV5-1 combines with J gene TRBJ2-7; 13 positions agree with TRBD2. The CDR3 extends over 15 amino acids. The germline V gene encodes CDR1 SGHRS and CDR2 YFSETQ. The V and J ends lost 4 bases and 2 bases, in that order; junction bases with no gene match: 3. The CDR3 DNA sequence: TGCGCCAGCAGCAGGACTAGCGGGGGTACCTACGAGCAGTACTTC. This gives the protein CASSRTSGGTYEQYF.

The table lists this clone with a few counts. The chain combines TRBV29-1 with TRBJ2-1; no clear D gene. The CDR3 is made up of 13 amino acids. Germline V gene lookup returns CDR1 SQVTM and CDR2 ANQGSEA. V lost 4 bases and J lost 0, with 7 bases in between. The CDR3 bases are TGCAGCGTTGTATATAGCTCCTACAATGAGCAGTTCTTC. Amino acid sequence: CSVVYSSYNEQFF.

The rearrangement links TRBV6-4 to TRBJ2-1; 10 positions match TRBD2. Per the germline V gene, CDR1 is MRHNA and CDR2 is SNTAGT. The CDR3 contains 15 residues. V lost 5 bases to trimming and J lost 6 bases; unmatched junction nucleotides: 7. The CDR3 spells CASSSGLAGVNEQFF. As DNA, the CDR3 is TGTGCCAGCAGTTCGGGGCTAGCGGGAGTCAATGAGCAGTTCTTC.

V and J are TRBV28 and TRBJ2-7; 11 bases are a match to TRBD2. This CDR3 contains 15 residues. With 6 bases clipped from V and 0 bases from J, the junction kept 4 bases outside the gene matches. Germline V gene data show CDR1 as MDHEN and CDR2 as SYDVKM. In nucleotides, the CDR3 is TGTGCCAGCAGGTCAGGACTAGCGGGCTCCTACGAGCAGTACTTC. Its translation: CASRSGLAGSYEQYF.

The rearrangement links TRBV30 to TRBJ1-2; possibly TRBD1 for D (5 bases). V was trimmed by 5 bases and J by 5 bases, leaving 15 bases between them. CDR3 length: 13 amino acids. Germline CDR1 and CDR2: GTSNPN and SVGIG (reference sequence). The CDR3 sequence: CAWSHGGGYGYTF. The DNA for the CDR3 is TGTGCCTGGTCGCACGGGGGGGGATATGGCTACACCTTC.

CDR3 region: CASSFPRAGGNEQFF. CDR3 in DNA: TGTGCCAGCAGCTTCCCCAGAGCGGGAGGCAATGAGCAGTTCTTC. This rearrangement joins TRBV7-8 to TRBJ2-1; 9 bases are shared with TRBD2. Germline CDR1 reads SGHVS; CDR2 reads FQNEAQ. The trim removed 3 bases at V and 6 bases at J, leaving 6 bases unmatched. This CDR3 has 15 amino acids.

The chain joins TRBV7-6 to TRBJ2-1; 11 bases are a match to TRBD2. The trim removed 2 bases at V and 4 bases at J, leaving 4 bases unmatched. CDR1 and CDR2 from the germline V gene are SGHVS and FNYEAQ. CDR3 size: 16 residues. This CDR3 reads CASSLPGLADYNEQFF. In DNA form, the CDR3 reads TGTGCCAGCAGCTTACCGGGACTAGCGGATTACAATGAGCAGTTCTTC. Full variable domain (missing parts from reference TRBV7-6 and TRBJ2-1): GAGVSQSPRYKVTKRGQDVALRCDPISGHVSLYWYRQALGQGPEFLTYFNYEAQQDKSGLPNDRFSAERPEGSISTLTIQRTEQRDSAMYRCASSLPGLADYNEQFFGPGTRLTVL.

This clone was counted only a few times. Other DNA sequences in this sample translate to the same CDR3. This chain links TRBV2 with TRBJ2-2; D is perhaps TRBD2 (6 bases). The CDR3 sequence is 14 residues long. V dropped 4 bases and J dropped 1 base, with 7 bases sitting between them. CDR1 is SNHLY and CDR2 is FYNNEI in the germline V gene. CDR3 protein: CASSVGGNTGELFF. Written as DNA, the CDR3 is TGTGCCAGCAGTGTGGGAGGGAACACCGGGGAGCTGTTTTTT.

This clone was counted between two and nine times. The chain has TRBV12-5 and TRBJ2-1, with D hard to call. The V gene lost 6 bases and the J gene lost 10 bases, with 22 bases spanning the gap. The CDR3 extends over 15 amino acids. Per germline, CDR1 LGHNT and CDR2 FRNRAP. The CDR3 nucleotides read TGTGCTAGTGGCCCGCGCCCTTCTATGCTGCGCGAGCAGTTCTTC. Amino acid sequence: CASGPRPSMLREQFF.

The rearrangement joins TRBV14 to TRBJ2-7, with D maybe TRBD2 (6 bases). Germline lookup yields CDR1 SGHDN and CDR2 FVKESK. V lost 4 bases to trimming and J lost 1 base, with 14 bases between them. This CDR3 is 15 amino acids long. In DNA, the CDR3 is TGTGCCAGCAGCCCCGGGACTGCAATTTCCTACGAGCAGTACTTC. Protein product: CASSPGTAISYEQYF. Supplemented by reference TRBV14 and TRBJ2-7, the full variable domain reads EAGVTQFPSHSVIEKGQTVTLRCDPISGHDNLYWYRRVMGKEIKFLLHFVKESKQDESGMPNNRFLAERTGGTYSTLKVQPAELEDSGVYFCASSPGTAISYEQYFGPGTRLTVT.

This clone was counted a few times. CDR3 sequence reads: CASTDLTGGAYGYTF. The DNA for the CDR3 is TGTGCCAGCACCGACCTAACAGGGGGCGCGTATGGCTACACCTTC. The chain recombines TRBV28 with TRBJ1-2; 9 bases align to TRBD1. Germline V gene data show CDR1 as MDHEN and CDR2 as SYDVKM. This CDR3 is built from 15 residues. Trimming removed 7 bases from V and 5 bases from J; junction bases left unmatched: 11.

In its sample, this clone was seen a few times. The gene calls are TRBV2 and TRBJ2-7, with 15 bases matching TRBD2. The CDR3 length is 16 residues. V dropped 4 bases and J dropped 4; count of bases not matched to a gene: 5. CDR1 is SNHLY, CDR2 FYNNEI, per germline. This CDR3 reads CASSAGLAGGFYEQYF. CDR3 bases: TGTGCCAGCAGTGCGGGACTAGCGGGAGGCTTTTACGAGCAGTACTTC.

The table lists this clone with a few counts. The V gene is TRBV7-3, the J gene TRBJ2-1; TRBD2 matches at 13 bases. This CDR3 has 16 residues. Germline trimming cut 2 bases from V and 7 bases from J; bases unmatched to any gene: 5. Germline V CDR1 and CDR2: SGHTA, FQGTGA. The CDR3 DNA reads TGTGCCAGCAGCTTATTGGGGACTAGCGGGACGAATGAGCAGTTCTTC. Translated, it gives CASSLLGTSGTNEQFF.

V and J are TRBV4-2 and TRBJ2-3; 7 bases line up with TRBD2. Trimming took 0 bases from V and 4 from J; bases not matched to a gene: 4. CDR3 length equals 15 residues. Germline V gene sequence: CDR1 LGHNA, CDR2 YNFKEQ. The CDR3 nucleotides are TGTGCCAGCAGCCAAGAATGGCGGGGGTCAGATACGCAGTATTTT. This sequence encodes CASSQEWRGSDTQYF.

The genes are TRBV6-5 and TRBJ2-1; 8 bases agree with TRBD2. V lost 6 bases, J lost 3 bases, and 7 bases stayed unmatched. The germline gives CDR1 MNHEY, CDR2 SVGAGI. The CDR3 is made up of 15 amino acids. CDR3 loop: CASSNSGTVYNEQFF. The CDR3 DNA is TGTGCCAGCAGCAATAGCGGGACCGTCTACAATGAGCAGTTCTTC.

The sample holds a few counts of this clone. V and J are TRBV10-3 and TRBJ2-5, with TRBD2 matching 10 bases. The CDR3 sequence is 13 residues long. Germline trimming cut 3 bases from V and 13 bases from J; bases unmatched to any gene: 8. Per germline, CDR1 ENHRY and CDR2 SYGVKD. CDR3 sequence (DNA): TGTGCCATCAGTGAACTAGCGGGGATACGTAGGTACTTC. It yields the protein CAISELAGIRRYF.